This TCR beta chain comes out of a study of T-cell reconstitution after alpha-beta-depleted transplantation in children. Trimming removed 4 bases from V and 6 bases from J, with 5 bases in between. Looked up from germline, CDR1 is KGHDR and CDR2 is SFDVKD. CDR3 length: 12 amino acids. Unique molecular identifiers tagged the TCRbeta library. From the PCR reads, TCRdb called clonotypes with MiXCR, one entry per CDR3 protein. The table shows around 580,000 distinct CDR3 sequences, with roughly 27% occurring only once. The chain employs TRBV24-1 and TRBJ2-2; no firm D call. The starting material was PBMCs, obtained before TCRalphabeta/CD19-depleted stem cell transplant. The sequence derives from a boy younger than two with Wiskott-Aldrich syndrome, due to receive a stem cell transplant. As DNA, the CDR3 is TGTGCCACCAGTGACCCTTCCGGGGAGCTGTTTTTT. It yields the protein CATSDPSGELFF.